The 13 T cell receptor beta chains listed next were all sequenced from one sample in a study of PD-1 blockade in classical Hodgkin lymphoma. Produced via immunoSEQ multiplex PCR; TCRdb's table is partial and in-frame only. Of 25,000 to 35,000 clones listed, approximately 81% are singletons. Time point given: cycle 4 day 1 (C4D1), after 5 to 7 weeks of nivolumab. Every patient experienced relapse after autologous stem cell transplantation, and brentuximab vedotin exposure varied. The study purified CD4+ T cells from thawed PBMCs using magnetic negative selection. This specimen consisted of CD4+ T cells from blood, obtained before the fourth cycle of nivolumab. These receptors came from a human donor with classical Hodgkin lymphoma.

V is TRBV6-1 and J is TRBJ2-1; D is perhaps TRBD2 (5 bases). Germline assignment: CDR1 MNHNS and CDR2 SASEGT. The V end lost 6 bases, the J end lost 0 bases, and 12 bases lay between the germline ends. The CDR3 is 15 residues long. CDR3 sequence: CASRELGSSYNEQFF. CDR3 DNA: TGTGCCAGCAGGGAACTAGGGAGCTCCTACAATGAGCAGTTCTTC.

V usage is TRBV7-9 and J usage is TRBJ1-5, with D uncertain. The CDR3 consists of 17 residues. CDR1 and CDR2 from the germline V gene are SEHNR and FQNEAQ (reference sequence). V was cut by 1 base and J by 2 bases, with 15 bases left in between. The CDR3 is CASSLEEGLYGNQPQHF. The CDR3 DNA is TGTGCCAGCAGCTTAGAAGAAGGTCTATATGGCAATCAGCCCCAGCATTTT.

This sequence joins TRBV5-1 and TRBJ1-1; tentative D call: TRBD1 (6 bases). Germline lookup yields CDR1 SGHRS and CDR2 YFSETQ. This CDR3 is 14 amino acids long. The V and J ends lost 3 bases and 1 base respectively, with 10 bases between them. Written as DNA, the CDR3 is TGCGCCAGCAGCTCTCAGGGGCAGAACACTGAAGCTTTCTTT. Amino acid sequence: CASSSQGQNTEAFF.

Notes on this clone: Other nucleotide sequences in the sample specify the same CDR3. V is TRBV7-6 and J is TRBJ1-5, with D uncertain. The germline CDR1 and CDR2 sequences are SGHVS and FNYEAQ. The CDR3 sequence is 12 residues long. Between the trimmed V and J ends, which lost 0 bases and 6 bases, there was a span of 3 bases. CDR3 amino acids: CASSLAGQPQHF. DNA for the CDR3: TGTGCCAGCAGCTTAGCGGGTCAGCCCCAGCATTTT. The whole variable domain, remainder taken from reference TRBV7-6 and TRBJ1-5, is GAGVSQSPRYKVTKRGQDVALRCDPISGHVSLYWYRQALGQGPEFLTYFNYEAQQDKSGLPNDRFSAERPEGSISTLTIQRTEQRDSAMYRCASSLAGQPQHFGDGTRLSIL.

This clone was found once. The chain links TRBV9 to TRBJ2-5; D call uncertain. The germline CDR1 and CDR2 sequences are SGDLS and YYNGEE. V lost 3 bases and J lost 2, with 8 bases in between. The CDR3 is 13 amino acids. The CDR3 protein is CASSGNPQETQYF. In DNA, the CDR3 is TGTGCCAGCAGCGGAAACCCTCAAGAGACCCAGTACTTC.

This clone has only a few counts. V is TRBV6-5 and J is TRBJ1-5; D is ambiguous. Germline V gene data show CDR1 as MNHEY and CDR2 as SVGAGI. V was shortened by 3 bases and J by 1 base, with 4 bases between the two germline ends. This CDR3 comprises 13 residues. DNA of the CDR3: TGTGCCAGCAGTTATAAGAGCAATCAGCCCCAGCATTTT. Amino acids: CASSYKSNQPQHF.

This chain joins TRBV29-1 and TRBJ1-5; TRBD1 is a possible D gene (5 bases). The germline V gene has CDR1 SQVTM and CDR2 ANQGSEA. This CDR3 is built from 13 residues. V was trimmed by 7 bases and J by 4 bases, leaving 14 bases between them. The chain's CDR3 is CSAGPGGNQPQHF. The DNA for the CDR3 is TGCAGCGCCGGGCCCGGGGGGAATCAGCCCCAGCATTTT.

The chain combines TRBV5-1 with TRBJ1-5; 8 bases align to TRBD1. This CDR3 contains 15 residues. Germline assignment: CDR1 SGHRS and CDR2 YFSETQ. With 4 bases clipped from V and 2 bases from J, the junction kept 5 bases outside the gene matches. Here the CDR3 reads CASSVSTGGNQPQHF. The CDR3 DNA reads as TGCGCCAGCAGCGTGTCGACAGGGGGCAATCAGCCCCAGCATTTT.

On this clone itself: The sample contains more than one DNA sequence encoding this CDR3. This rearrangement joins TRBV9 to TRBJ2-3; D gene ambiguous. Trimming pared 0 bases from V and 4 bases from J, leaving 6 bases between. The CDR3 runs to 13 residues. Looked up from germline, CDR1 is SGDLS and CDR2 is YYNGEE. This chain's CDR3 is CASSVGPPDTQYF. The CDR3 region has the DNA TGTGCCAGCAGCGTAGGGCCACCAGATACGCAGTATTTT.

On this clone itself: Different DNA sequences within this sample yield the same CDR3. The V and J genes are TRBV2 and TRBJ2-1; unclear D gene. The ends were cut back, 5 bases at V and 4 bases at J, with 3 bases in the middle. CDR3 length equals 11 residues. CDR1 is SNHLY, CDR2 FYNNEI, per germline. CDR3 region: CASSPYNEQFF. CDR3 nucleotides: TGTGCCAGCAGTCCATACAATGAGCAGTTCTTC.

The chain couples TRBV28 to TRBJ2-1; D not certain. The CDR3 runs 13 residues. Germline CDR1 reads MDHEN; CDR2 reads SYDVKM. Trimming removed 5 bases at V and 4 bases at J, with 9 bases between. The CDR3 DNA reads as TGTGCCAGCAGTACGGCTAGTTACAATGAGCAGTTCTTC. Protein sequence: CASSTASYNEQFF.

The chain has TRBV5-1 and TRBJ2-7; the D is unclear. V lost 4 bases to trimming and J lost 6 bases, with 11 bases between them. This CDR3 comprises 12 residues. Germline-derived CDR1 and CDR2 are SGHRS and YFSETQ. The CDR3 loop reads CASSPSVGEQYF. The CDR3 nucleotides read TGCGCCAGCAGCCCCTCGGTTGGCGAGCAGTACTTC.

The rearrangement uses TRBV9 and TRBJ1-6; 9 nucleotides line up with TRBD1. Trimming took 3 bases from V and 5 from J; bases not matched to a gene: 3. CDR3 length: 15 amino acids. The V gene's germline CDR1 is SGDLS and CDR2 YYNGEE. CDR3 amino acids: CASSGRDRDNSPLHF. CDR3 bases: TGTGCCAGCAGCGGCCGGGACAGGGATAATTCACCCCTCCACTTT.